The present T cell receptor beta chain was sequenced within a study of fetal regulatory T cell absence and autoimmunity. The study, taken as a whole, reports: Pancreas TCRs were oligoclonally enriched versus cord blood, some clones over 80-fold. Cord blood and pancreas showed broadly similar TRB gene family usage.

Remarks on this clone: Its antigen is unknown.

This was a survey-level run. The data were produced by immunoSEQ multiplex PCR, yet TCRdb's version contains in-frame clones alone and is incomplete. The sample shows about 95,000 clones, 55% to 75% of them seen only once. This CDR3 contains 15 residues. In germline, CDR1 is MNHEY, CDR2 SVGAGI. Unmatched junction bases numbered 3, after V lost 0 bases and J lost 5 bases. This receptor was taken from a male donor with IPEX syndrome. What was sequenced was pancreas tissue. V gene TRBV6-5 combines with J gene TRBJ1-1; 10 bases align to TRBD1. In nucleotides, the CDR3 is TGTGCCAGCAGTTACTCGGACAGGGGGAGGACTGAAGCTTTCTTT. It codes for CASSYSDRGRTEAFF.